The T cell receptor beta chain under discussion was sequenced for a study of blood T cell repertoires in COVID-19. Study summary: Sample material is recorded as cDNA or gDNA derived from T cells, B-cell-depleted T cells, or PBMCs.

Methods used by the authors: The assay estimated nucleated cells by amplifying reference gene primers. Sequenced by immunoSEQ multiplex PCR; TCRdb stores in-frame clones only, minus some. V, J and clone size are taken as reported in that table, and D and trimming were inferred from the DNA itself. The sample shows 140,000 or so clones, more than 70% of them seen only once. The material sequenced was peripheral blood. The receptor comes from a human donor in a cohort sampled during active COVID-19.

CDR3 nucleotide sequence: TGTGCCAGCTCACCACGTTACGAAACAGGGAATGGCTACACCTTC. Its protein product is CASSPRYETGNGYTF. The rearrangement links TRBV18 to TRBJ1-2, with D perhaps matching TRBD1 (6 bases). The CDR3 sequence is 15 residues long. Trimming pared 1 base from V and 6 bases from J, leaving 15 bases between. Germline V gives CDR1 KGHSH, CDR2 LQKENI.